The 9 T cell receptor beta chains listed next were all sequenced from one sample in a study of cytomegalovirus exposure and HLA in healthy donors. Vbeta (60) and Jbeta (13) primers were used in the PCR. Profiled with immunoSEQ multiplex PCR; TCRdb holds only in-frame clones, not every one. Altogether about 160,000 clones are present, roughly 77% being singletons, with the ten largest covering approximately 4.4%. The source material was PBMCs. The receptor set was obtained from a man between 18 and 29 years old in good health and CMV-seropositive.

The sample holds one count of this clone. The chain links TRBV5-4 to TRBJ2-5; 9 positions match TRBD2. V shed 2 bases, J shed 5 bases, and the junction held 7 bases outside the gene matches. CDR1 and CDR2 from the germline V gene are SGHNT and YYREEE (reference sequence). CDR3 length: 15 amino acids. In DNA form, the CDR3 reads TGTGCCAGCAGCTTTTCGCGGGAGGGCTTCGAGACCCAGTACTTC. Amino acids: CASSFSREGFETQYF.

This rearrangement joins TRBV5-6 to TRBJ1-2; a weak D match, TRBD1 (5 bases). Trimming stripped 0 bases from V and 5 bases from J, with 5 bases between. This CDR3 has 12 residues. Germline V gene lookup returns CDR1 SGHDT and CDR2 YYEEEE. This CDR3 is CASSLEGYGYTF. The CDR3 DNA is TGTGCCAGCAGCTTGGAGGGGTATGGCTACACCTTC.

The chain joins TRBV11-2 to TRBJ2-1; D is perhaps TRBD1 (5 bases). The length of the CDR3 is 16 residues. V dropped 3 bases and J dropped 8 bases, with 20 bases sitting between them. Germline V gene data show CDR1 as SGHAT and CDR2 as FQNNGV. The CDR3 DNA is TGTGCCAGCAGCTTTAGGGGCAGGTCAAATACAGATGAGCAGTTCTTC. It encodes CASSFRGRSNTDEQFF. The variable domain in full, completed from reference TRBV11-2 and TRBJ2-1, reads EAGVAQSPRYKIIEKRQSVAFWCNPISGHATLYWYQQILGQGPKLLIQFQNNGVVDDSQLPKDRFSAERLKGVDSTLKIQPAKLEDSAVYLCASSFRGRSNTDEQFFGPGTRLTVL.

The V call is TRBV25-1, the J call TRBJ2-1, with 12 nucleotides matching TRBD2. Germline V gene data show CDR1 as MGHDK and CDR2 as SYGVNS. CDR3 size: 15 residues. The junction had 5 bases not matched to a gene; V was cut back by 7 bases and J by 4 bases. DNA for the CDR3: TGTGCCAGCAACCTAGCGGGAGGGGGGTACAATGAGCAGTTCTTC. Translation gives CASNLAGGGYNEQFF.

This clone showed up just a few times. The genes are TRBV19 and TRBJ2-7; 9 nucleotides line up with TRBD2. The junction had 11 bases not matched to a gene; V was cut back by 5 bases and J by 6 bases. This CDR3 has 15 amino acids. CDR1 and CDR2 (germline): LNHDA, SQIVND (reference sequence). DNA of the CDR3: TGTGCCAGTAGTGCTTCGTTAGCGGGAGCGAGCGAGCAGTACGTC. Amino acids: CASSASLAGASEQYV.

The CDR3 bases are TGTGCCAGCAGTGCCTACAGGGGATCGGGTGAAAAACTGTTTTTT. This sequence encodes CASSAYRGSGEKLFF. V gene TRBV27 combines with J gene TRBJ1-4, with TRBD1 matching over 7 bases. V shed 5 bases and J 7 bases; nucleotides not matched to a gene: 10. CDR3 length equals 15 residues. In germline, CDR1 is MNHEY, CDR2 SMNVEV (reference sequence).

This clone has a handful of counts. The chain recombines TRBV30 with TRBJ1-5; D gene unclear. The length of the CDR3 is 13 residues. Germline V gene sequence: CDR1 GTSNPN, CDR2 SVGIG (reference sequence). V lost 6 bases and J lost 4, with 13 bases in between. In nucleotides, the CDR3 is TGTGCCTGCCAACTGAGAGGGAATCAGCCCCAGCATTTT. Its protein product is CACQLRGNQPQHF.

DNA for the CDR3: TGTGCCAGCAAAAGGCGGGGGGCCACAGATACGCAGTATTTT. Translated: CASKRRGATDTQYF. The V call is TRBV2, the J call TRBJ2-3, with 8 bases fitting TRBD2. V lost 7 bases, J lost 2 bases, and 5 bases stayed unmatched. This CDR3 has 14 amino acids. Germline CDR1 and CDR2: SNHLY and FYNNEI.

The chain couples TRBV11-2 to TRBJ1-1; D unclear. Looked up from germline, CDR1 is SGHAT and CDR2 is FQNNGV. The CDR3 is 16 amino acids. Trimming removed 0 bases from V and 6 bases from J, with 17 bases in between. CDR3 sequence reads: CASSLDPTVGKSEAFF. CDR3 nucleotides: TGTGCCAGCAGCTTAGATCCCACAGTGGGTAAATCTGAAGCTTTCTTT. The variable domain in full, with the rest retrieved from reference TRBV11-2 and TRBJ1-1, is EAGVAQSPRYKIIEKRQSVAFWCNPISGHATLYWYQQILGQGPKLLIQFQNNGVVDDSQLPKDRFSAERLKGVDSTLKIQPAKLEDSAVYLCASSLDPTVGKSEAFFGQGTRLTVV.